The 5 T cell receptor beta chains presented below share a single source sample, sequenced in a study of early T cells in non-severe SARS-CoV-2 infection. TCRdb re-derived calls from the 5' RACE reads in MiXCR, one entry per CDR3 protein. The top ten clones hold 4.2% of a sample with 45,000 to 65,000 distinct CDR3 sequences, around a tenth of them seen once. Sequenced sample: whole blood. The receptors were sampled from an adult who was a healthcare worker with PCR-confirmed SARS-CoV-2 infection or an uninfected control (not recorded which).

The table lists this clonotype with many counts. This chain joins TRBV20-1 and TRBJ2-1; 11 bases line up with TRBD2. This CDR3 spans 14 amino acids. After removal of 4 bases from V and 9 bases from J, the junction contained 8 bases not matched to a gene. The germline V gene has CDR1 DFQATT and CDR2 SNEGSKA (reference sequence). CDR3 sequence (DNA): TGCAGTGCTATTTTAGCGGGAGGGCTCCTTGAGCAGTTCTTC. Residues: CSAILAGGLLEQFF.

In its sample, this clonotype was seen many times. The chain carries TRBV7-8 and TRBJ2-2, with D tentatively TRBD2 (7 bases). V was trimmed by 5 bases and J by 8 bases, leaving 15 bases between them. The germline V gene has CDR1 SGHVS and CDR2 FQNEAQ. The CDR3 is 14 residues long. In DNA form, the CDR3 reads TGTGCCAGCAGCGGGGGGCTAGCGGAAGGGGAGCTGTTTTTT. Translated: CASSGGLAEGELFF.

The table lists this clonotype with a few counts. This chain joins TRBV7-2 and TRBJ2-1; 7 bases are shared with TRBD2. The CDR3 is made up of 14 amino acids. V gave up 2 bases and J gave up 4 bases; unmatched junction bases: 2. Germline V lookup: CDR1 SGHTA, CDR2 FQGNSA. In nucleotides, the CDR3 is TGTGCCAGCAGCTTACAGCGGGGTTACAATGAGCAGTTCTTC. Translated: CASSLQRGYNEQFF.

Many counts were recorded for this clonotype. The J gene is TRBJ2-2, the V gene TRBV27; D ambiguous. CDR1 MNHEY and CDR2 SMNVEV come from the germline V gene (reference sequence). V lost 1 base to trimming and J lost 3 bases, with 12 bases between them. There are 16 residues in the CDR3. In DNA form, the CDR3 reads TGTGCCAGCAGTTTATTTTCCCAGCCCGACACCGGGGAGCTGTTTTTT. Residues: CASSLFSQPDTGELFF.

This clonotype came up many times. This sequence joins TRBV5-1 and TRBJ1-6; no clear D. Deletions cut 0 bases from V and 5 bases from J, with 9 bases between. The CDR3 length is 15 residues. Germline loops: CDR1 SGHRS, CDR2 YFSETQ. The CDR3 nucleotides are TGCGCCAGCAGCTTGGATTCTGCGGATAATTCACCCCTCCACTTT. This sequence encodes CASSLDSADNSPLHF.